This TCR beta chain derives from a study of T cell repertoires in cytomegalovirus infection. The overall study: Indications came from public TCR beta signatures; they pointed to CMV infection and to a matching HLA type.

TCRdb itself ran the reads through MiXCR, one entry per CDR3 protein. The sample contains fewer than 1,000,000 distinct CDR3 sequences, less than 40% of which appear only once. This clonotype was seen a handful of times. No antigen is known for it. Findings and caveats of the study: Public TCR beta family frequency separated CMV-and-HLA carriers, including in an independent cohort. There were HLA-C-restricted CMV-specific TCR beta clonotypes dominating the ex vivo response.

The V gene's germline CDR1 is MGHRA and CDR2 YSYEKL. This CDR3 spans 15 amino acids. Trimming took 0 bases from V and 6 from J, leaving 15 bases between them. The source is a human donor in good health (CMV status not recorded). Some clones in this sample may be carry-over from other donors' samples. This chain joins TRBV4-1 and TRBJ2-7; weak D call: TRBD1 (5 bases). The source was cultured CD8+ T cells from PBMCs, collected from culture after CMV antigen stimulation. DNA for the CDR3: TGCGCCAGCAGCCAAGATACGGCAGGGCTAGGCGAGCAGTACTTC. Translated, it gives CASSQDTAGLGEQYF.